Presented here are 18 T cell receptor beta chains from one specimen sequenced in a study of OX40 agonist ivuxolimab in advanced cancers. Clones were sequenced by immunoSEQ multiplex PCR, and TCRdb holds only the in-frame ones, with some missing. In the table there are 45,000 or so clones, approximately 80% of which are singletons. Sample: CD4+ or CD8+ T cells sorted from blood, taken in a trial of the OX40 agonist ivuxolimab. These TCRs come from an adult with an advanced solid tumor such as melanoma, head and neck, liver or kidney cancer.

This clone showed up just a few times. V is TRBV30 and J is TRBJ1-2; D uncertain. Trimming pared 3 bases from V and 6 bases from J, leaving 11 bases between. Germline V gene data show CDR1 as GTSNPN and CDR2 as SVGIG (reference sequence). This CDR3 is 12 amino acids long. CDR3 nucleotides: TGTGCCTGGAGCCTCCAATTACATGGCTACACCTTC. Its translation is CAWSLQLHGYTF.

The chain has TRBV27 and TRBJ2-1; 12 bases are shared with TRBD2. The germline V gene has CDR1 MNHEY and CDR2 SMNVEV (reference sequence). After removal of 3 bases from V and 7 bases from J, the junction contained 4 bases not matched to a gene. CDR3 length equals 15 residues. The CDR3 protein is CASSFGLAGSNEQFF. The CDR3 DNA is TGTGCCAGCAGTTTCGGACTAGCGGGATCGAATGAGCAGTTCTTC.

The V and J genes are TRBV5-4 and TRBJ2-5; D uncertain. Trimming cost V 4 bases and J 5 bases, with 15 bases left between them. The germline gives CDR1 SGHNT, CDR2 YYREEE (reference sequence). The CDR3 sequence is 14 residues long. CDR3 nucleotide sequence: TGTGCCAGCAGCCCGAAGGGCGTCTTTGAGACCCAGTACTTC. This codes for CASSPKGVFETQYF.

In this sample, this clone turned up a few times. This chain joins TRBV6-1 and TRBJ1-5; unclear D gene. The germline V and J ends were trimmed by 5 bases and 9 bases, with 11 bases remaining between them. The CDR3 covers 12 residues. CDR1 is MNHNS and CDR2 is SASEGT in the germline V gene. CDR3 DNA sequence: TGTGCCAGCAGTAAGACCCTGGGGCCCCAGCATTTT. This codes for CASSKTLGPQHF.

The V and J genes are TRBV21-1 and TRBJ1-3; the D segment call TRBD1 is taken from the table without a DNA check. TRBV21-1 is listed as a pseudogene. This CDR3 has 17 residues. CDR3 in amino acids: CASRLRRQVISGNTIYF. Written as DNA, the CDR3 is TGTGCCAGCAGGCTTAGACGACAGGTAATCTCTGGAAACACCATATATTTT.

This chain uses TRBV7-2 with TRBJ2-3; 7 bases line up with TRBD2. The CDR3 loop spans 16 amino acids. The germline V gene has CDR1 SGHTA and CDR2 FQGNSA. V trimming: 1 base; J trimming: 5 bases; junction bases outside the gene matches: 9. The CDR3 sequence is CASSLVAGELGDTQYF. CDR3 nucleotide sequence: TGTGCCAGCAGCTTAGTGGCGGGAGAGTTGGGAGATACGCAGTATTTT.

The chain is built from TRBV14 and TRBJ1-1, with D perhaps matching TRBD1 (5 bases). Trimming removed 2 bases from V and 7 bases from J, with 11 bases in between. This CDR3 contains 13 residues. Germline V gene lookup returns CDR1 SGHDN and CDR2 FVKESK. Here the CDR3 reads CASSQILQVEAFF. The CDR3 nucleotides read TGTGCCAGCAGCCAAATACTACAGGTTGAAGCTTTCTTT.

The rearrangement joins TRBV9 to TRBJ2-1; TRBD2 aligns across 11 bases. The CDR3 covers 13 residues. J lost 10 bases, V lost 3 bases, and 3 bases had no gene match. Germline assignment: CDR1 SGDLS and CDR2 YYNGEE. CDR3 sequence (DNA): TGTGCCAGCAGCGGACTAGCGGGAAGCGAGCAGTTCTTC. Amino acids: CASSGLAGSEQFF.

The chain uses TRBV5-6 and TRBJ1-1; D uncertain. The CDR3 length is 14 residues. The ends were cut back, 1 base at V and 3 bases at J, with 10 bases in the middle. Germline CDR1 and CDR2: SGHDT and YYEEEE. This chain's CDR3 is CASSLPGRDTEAFF. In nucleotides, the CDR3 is TGTGCCAGCAGCTTGCCCGGGAGGGACACTGAAGCTTTCTTT.

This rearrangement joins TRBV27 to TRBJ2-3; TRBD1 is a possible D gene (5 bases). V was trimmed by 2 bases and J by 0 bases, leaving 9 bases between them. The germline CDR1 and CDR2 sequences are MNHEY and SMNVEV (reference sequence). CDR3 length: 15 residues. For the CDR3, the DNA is TGTGCCAGCAGTTTAGGGGCAGCTAGCACAGATACGCAGTATTTT. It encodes CASSLGAASTDTQYF.

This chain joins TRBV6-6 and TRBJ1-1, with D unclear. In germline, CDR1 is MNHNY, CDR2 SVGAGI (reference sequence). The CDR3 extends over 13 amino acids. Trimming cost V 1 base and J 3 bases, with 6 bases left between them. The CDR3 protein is CASSYLRDTEAFF. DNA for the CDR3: TGTGCCAGCAGTTACTTGAGGGACACTGAAGCTTTCTTT.

CDR3 nucleotide sequence: TGTGCCAGCAGCTTGTCGCAGGGGAGGGAGCAGTACTTC. The encoded protein is CASSLSQGREQYF. This sequence joins TRBV5-4 and TRBJ2-7; D is possibly TRBD1 or TRBD2 (6 bases each). CDR3 length: 13 residues. Germline loops: CDR1 SGHNT, CDR2 YYREEE (reference sequence). The V end lost 1 base, the J end lost 7 bases, and 12 bases lay between the germline ends.

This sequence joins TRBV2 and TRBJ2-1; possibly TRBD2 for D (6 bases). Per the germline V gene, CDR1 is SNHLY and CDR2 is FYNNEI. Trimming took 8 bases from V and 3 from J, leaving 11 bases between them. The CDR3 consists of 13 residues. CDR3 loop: CASGGTVYNEQFF. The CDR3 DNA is TGTGCCAGCGGCGGGACGGTCTACAATGAGCAGTTCTTC.

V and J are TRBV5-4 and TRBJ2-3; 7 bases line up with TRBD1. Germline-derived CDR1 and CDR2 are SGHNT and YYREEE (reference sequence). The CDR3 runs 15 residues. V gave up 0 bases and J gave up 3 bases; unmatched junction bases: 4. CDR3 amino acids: CASSLDRGLTDTQYF. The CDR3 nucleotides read TGTGCCAGCAGCTTGGACAGGGGTTTAACAGATACGCAGTATTTT.

The CDR3 region has the DNA TGTGCCAGCAGCTCCTTGACTAGCGGGACAGAGACCCAGTACTTC. This codes for CASSSLTSGTETQYF. This chain connects TRBV11-2 to TRBJ2-5, with TRBD2 identical over 11 bases. V was clipped by 4 bases and J by 4 bases; unmatched bases: 5. The CDR3 has 15 residues. Germline V CDR1 and CDR2: SGHAT, FQNNGV.

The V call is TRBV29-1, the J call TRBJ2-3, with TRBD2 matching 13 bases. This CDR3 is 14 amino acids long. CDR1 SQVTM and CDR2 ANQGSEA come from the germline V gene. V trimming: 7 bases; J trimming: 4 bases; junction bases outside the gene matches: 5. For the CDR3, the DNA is TGCAGCGGTCGACTAGCGGGAGGCCCAGATACGCAGTATTTT. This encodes CSGRLAGGPDTQYF.

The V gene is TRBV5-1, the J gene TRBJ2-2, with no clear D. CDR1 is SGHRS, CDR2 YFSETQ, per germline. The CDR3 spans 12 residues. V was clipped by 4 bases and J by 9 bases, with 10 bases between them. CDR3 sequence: CASSTDRRELFF. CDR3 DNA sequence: TGCGCCAGCAGCACCGATCGGAGGGAGCTGTTTTTT.

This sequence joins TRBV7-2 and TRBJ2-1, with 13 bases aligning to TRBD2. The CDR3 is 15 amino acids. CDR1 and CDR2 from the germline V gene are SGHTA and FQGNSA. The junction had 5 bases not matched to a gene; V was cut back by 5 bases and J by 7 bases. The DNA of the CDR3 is TGTGCCAGCAGCCAGGGGACTAGCGGGGTGAATGAGCAGTTCTTC. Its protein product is CASSQGTSGVNEQFF.